The clone carrying this T cell receptor (beta chain) was seen only a few times. Per-sample yields of isolated PBMCs were at least 6 million. The data were obtained in a study of blood T cells in healthy people across ages. The CDR3 covers 15 residues. J lost 8 bases, V lost 6 bases, and 13 bases had no gene match. From germline, CDR1 is DFQATT and CDR2 SNEGSKA (reference sequence). PCR was performed a second time for about 7 to 11 cycles using a sample-barcoded 5' primer and a J-beta primer mix. Carrying 12 random nucleotides, a template-switch adaptor labeled each individual cDNA molecule. TCRdb processed the 5' RACE reads anew with MiXCR; each CDR3 protein has one entry. This table has around 800,000 distinct CDR3 sequences, about 42% appearing once.

This TCR was sampled from a man older than 75 in good health. Sequencing was carried out using blood. The chain has TRBV20-1 and TRBJ2-1, with TRBD2 identical over 10 bases. CDR3 region: CSAALAGDSRDEQFF. CDR3 nucleotide sequence: TGCAGTGCGGCTCTAGCGGGAGATTCTCGGGATGAGCAGTTCTTC.